This passage covers 4 T cell receptor beta chains from one sample sequenced in a study of blood T cell repertoires in COVID-19. Profiled with immunoSEQ multiplex PCR; TCRdb holds only in-frame clones, not every one. The table has under 200,000 clones, roughly nine tenths seen once; the top ten hold 3% to 4%. Input material: peripheral blood. The receptor source for this set is a woman aged 70-85 years with acute or convalescent COVID-19.

V usage is TRBV7-2 and J usage is TRBJ2-3; D remains ambiguous. This CDR3 region has 12 residues. The germline CDR1 and CDR2 sequences are SGHTA and FQGNSA. V was clipped by 5 bases and J by 7 bases, with 10 bases between them. CDR3 DNA: TGTGCCAGCAGCCGTCTTCCCTATACGCAGTATTTT. It encodes CASSRLPYTQYF.

The sample holds a few counts of this clone. This sequence joins TRBV2 and TRBJ2-3, with TRBD2 as a possible D gene (6 bases). CDR1 is SNHLY and CDR2 is FYNNEI in the germline V gene. The CDR3 sequence is 17 residues long. Trimming removed 2 bases from V and 0 bases from J, with 15 bases in between. As DNA, the CDR3 is TGTGCCAGCAGTGAATTCGGGAGACCCTTTAGCACAGATACGCAGTATTTT. It encodes CASSEFGRPFSTDTQYF.

The chain is built from TRBV5-6 and TRBJ2-3, with 10 bases matching TRBD1. Germline V CDR1 and CDR2: SGHDT, YYEEEE. V gave up 5 bases and J gave up 6 bases; unmatched junction bases: 3. This CDR3 has 13 residues. The CDR3 protein is CASRRTGGDTQYF. The CDR3 bases are TGTGCCAGCAGACGGACAGGGGGTGATACGCAGTATTTT.

This clone was detected only a few times. The rearrangement joins TRBV24-1 to TRBJ1-1, with a possible D match to TRBD1 (5 bases). Germline V CDR1 and CDR2: KGHDR, SFDVKD. V was cut by 5 bases and J by 1 base, with 7 bases left in between. CDR3 size: 13 residues. The CDR3 reads CATSGQQNTEAFF. CDR3 nucleotides: TGTGCCACCAGTGGACAGCAGAACACTGAAGCTTTCTTT.